This note documents a single T cell receptor (beta chain) sequence. The antigen remains undetermined. The source of the sample is a study of T cells in localized non-small cell lung cancer. This CDR3 is built from 16 residues. V lost 4 bases to trimming and J lost 4 bases; unmatched junction nucleotides: 10. Germline V gene sequence: CDR1 LGHNA, CDR2 YSLEER. Study results and limitations: There were a median roughly 60 of the top 100 tumor clones appearing in adjacent lung.

Clones were sequenced by immunoSEQ multiplex PCR, and TCRdb holds only the in-frame ones, with some missing. The sample holds about 35,000 clones; 91% are singletons and the top ten take roughly 10%. The sample consisted of peripheral blood mononuclear cells, taken before any cancer treatment. The sequence came from a female donor of 60 years or more with stage II lung adenocarcinoma. The V call is TRBV4-3, the J call TRBJ1-2; 9 bases line up with TRBD1. CDR3 in amino acids: CASSRGNRGPGYGYTF. The CDR3 DNA sequence: TGCGCCAGCAGCCGGGGAAACAGGGGGCCCGGCTATGGCTACACCTTC.